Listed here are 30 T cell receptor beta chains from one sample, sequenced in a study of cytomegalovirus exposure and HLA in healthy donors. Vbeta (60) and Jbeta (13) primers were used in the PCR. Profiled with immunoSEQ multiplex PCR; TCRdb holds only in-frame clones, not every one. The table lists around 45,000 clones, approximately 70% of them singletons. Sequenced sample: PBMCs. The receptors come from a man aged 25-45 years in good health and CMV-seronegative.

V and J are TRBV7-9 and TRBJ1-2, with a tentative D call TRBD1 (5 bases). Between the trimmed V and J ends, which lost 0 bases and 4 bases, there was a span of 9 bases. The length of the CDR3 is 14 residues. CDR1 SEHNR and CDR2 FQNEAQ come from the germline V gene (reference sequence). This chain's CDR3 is CASSLATDSYGYTF. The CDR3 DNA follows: TGTGCCAGCAGCTTAGCGACAGATTCCTATGGCTACACCTTC.

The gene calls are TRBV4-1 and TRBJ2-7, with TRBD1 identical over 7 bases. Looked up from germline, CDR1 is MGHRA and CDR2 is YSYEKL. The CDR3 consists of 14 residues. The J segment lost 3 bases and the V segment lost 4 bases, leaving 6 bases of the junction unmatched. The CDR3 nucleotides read TGCGCCAGCAGCCCCGGGACAGAGAACTACGAGCAGTACTTC. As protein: CASSPGTENYEQYF.

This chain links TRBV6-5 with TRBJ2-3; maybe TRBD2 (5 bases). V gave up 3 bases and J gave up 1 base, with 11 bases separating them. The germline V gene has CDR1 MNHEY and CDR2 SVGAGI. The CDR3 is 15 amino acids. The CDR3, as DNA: TGTGCCAGCAGTTATCTGGCGGGCGGCACAGATACGCAGTATTTT. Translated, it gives CASSYLAGGTDTQYF.

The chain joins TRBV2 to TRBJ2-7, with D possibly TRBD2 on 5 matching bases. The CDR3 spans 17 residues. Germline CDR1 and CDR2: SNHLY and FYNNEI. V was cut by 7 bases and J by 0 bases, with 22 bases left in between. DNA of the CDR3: TGTGCCAGCACCACAGTAGCGCGACAAACGAGCTCCTACGAGCAGTACTTC. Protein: CASTTVARQTSSYEQYF.

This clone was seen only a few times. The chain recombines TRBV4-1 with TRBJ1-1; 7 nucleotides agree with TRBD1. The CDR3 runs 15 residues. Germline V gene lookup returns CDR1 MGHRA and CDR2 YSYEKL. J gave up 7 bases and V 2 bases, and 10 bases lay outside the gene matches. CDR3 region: CASSQTQGWGSEAFF. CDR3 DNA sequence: TGCGCCAGCAGCCAAACACAGGGGTGGGGGAGTGAAGCTTTCTTT.

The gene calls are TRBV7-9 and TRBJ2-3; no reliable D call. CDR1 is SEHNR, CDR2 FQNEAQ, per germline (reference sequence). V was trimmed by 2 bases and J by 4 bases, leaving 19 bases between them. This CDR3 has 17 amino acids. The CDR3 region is CASSLWAFERSPDTQYF. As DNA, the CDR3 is TGTGCCAGCAGCTTATGGGCGTTCGAAAGGTCGCCAGATACGCAGTATTTT.

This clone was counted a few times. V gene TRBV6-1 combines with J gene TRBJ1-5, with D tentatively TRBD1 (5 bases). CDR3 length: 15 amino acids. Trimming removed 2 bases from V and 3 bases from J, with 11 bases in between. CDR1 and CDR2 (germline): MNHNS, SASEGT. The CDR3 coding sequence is TGTGCCAGCAGTGAATTTGCGGGGACCAATCAGCCCCAGCATTTT. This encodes CASSEFAGTNQPQHF.

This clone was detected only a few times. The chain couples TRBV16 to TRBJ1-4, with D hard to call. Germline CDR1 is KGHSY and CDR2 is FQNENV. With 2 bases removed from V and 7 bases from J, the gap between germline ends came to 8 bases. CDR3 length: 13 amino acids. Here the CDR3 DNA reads TGTGCCAGCAGCCAAACGAGGGTTGAAAAACTGTTTTTT. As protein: CASSQTRVEKLFF.

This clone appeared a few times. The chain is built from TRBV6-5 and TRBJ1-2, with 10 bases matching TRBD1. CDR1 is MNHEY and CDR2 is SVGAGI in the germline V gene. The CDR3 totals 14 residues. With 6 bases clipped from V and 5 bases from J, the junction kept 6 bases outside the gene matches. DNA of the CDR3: TGTGCCAGCAGACCCCCGGGACAGGGGTATGGCTACACCTTC. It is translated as CASRPPGQGYGYTF.

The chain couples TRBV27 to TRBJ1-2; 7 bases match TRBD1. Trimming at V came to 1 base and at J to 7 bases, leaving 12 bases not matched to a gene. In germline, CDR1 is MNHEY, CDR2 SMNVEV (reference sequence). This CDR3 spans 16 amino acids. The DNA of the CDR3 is TGTGCCAGCAGTTTATGGGTGGGCAGGGGGTTGAGTGGCTACACCTTC. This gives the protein CASSLWVGRGLSGYTF.

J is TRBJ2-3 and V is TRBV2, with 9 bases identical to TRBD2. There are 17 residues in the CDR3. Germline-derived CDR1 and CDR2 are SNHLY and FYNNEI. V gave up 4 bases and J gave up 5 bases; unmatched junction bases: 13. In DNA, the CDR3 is TGTGCCAGCAGTGCCGGGACTAGCAAAAAAGTGAGAGATACGCAGTATTTT. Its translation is CASSAGTSKKVRDTQYF.

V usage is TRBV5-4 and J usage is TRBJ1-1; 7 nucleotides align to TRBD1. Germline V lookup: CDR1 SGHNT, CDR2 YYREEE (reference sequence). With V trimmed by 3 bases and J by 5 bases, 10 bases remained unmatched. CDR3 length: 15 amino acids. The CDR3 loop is CASSSKQGPGTEAFF. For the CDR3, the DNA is TGTGCCAGCAGCTCAAAACAGGGGCCGGGAACTGAAGCTTTCTTT.

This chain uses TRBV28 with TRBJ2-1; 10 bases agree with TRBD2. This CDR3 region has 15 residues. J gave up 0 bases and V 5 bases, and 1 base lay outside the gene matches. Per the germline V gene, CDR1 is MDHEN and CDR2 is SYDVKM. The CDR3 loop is CASSPSGSSYNEQFF. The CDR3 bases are TGTGCCAGCAGTCCTAGCGGGAGCTCCTACAATGAGCAGTTCTTC.

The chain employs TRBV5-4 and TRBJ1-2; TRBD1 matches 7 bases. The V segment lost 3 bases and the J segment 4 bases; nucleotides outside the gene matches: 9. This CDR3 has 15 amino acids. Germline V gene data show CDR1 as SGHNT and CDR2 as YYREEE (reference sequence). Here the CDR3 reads CASSSGGGTSYGYTF. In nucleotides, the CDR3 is TGTGCCAGCAGCTCAGGAGGGGGCACTAGCTATGGCTACACCTTC.

For the CDR3, the DNA is TGTGCCAGCAGTTACTCCGGGACAGGGAACTACGAGCAGTACTTC. As protein: CASSYSGTGNYEQYF. The chain recombines TRBV6-5 with TRBJ2-7; 9 positions match TRBD1. J gave up 3 bases and V 0 bases, and 3 bases lay outside the gene matches. Germline CDR1 and CDR2: MNHEY and SVGAGI. The CDR3 has 15 residues.

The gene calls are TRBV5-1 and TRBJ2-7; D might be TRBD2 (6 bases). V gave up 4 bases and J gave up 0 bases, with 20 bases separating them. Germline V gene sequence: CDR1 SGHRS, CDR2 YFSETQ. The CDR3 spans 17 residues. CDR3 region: CASSPIKLPGSSYEQYF. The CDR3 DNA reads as TGCGCCAGCAGCCCGATAAAACTCCCCGGGAGCTCCTACGAGCAGTACTTC.

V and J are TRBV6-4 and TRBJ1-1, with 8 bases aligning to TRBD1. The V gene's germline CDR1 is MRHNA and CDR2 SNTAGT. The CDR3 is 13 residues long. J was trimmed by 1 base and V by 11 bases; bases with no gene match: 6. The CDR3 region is CASKGTGNTEAFF. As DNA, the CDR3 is TGTGCCTCCAAAGGGACAGGGAACACTGAAGCTTTCTTT.

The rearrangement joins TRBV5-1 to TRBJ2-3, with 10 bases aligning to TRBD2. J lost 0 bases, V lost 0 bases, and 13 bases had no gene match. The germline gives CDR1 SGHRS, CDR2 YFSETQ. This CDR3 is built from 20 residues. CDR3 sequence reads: CASSLVGGVSGRTSTDTQYF. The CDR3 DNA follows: TGCGCCAGCAGCTTGGTCGGGGGAGTTAGCGGGAGGACAAGCACAGATACGCAGTATTTT.

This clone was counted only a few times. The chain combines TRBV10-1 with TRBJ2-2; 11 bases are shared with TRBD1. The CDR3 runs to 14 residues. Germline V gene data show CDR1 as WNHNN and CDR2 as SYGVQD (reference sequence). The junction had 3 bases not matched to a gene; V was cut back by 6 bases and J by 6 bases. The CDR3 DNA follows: TGCGCCAGCAGCGGACAGGGGGCATCCGGGGAGCTGTTTTTT. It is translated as CASSGQGASGELFF.

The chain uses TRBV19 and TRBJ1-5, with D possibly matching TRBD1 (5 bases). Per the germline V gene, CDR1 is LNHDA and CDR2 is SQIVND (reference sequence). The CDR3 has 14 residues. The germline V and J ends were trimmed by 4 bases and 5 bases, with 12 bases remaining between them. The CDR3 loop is CASSTQTVYQPQHF. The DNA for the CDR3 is TGTGCCAGTAGTACGCAGACAGTATATCAGCCCCAGCATTTT.

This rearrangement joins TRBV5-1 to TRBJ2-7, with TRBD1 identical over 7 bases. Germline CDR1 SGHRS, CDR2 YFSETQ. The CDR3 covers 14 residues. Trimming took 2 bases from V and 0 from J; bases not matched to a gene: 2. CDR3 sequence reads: CASSLRDSSYEQYF. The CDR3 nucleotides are TGCGCCAGCAGCTTACGGGACAGCTCCTACGAGCAGTACTTC. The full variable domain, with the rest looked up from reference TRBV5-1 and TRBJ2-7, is KAGVTQTPRYLIKTRGQQVTLSCSPISGHRSVSWYQQTPGQGLQFLFEYFSETQRNKGNFPGRFSGRQFSNSRSEMNVSTLELGDSALYLCASSLRDSSYEQYFGPGTRLTVT.

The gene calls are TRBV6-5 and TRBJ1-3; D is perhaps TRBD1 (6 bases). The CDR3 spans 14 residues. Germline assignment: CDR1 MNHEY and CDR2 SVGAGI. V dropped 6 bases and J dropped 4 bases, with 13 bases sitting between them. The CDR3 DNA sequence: TGTGCCAGCAGCCAGGGGAGCTCCGGAAACACCATATATTTT. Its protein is CASSQGSSGNTIYF.

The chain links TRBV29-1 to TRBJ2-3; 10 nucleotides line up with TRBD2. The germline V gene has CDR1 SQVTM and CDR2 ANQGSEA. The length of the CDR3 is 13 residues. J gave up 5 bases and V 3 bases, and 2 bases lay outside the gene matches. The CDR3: CSVESGREDTQYF. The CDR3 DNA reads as TGCAGCGTTGAGAGCGGGAGGGAAGATACGCAGTATTTT.

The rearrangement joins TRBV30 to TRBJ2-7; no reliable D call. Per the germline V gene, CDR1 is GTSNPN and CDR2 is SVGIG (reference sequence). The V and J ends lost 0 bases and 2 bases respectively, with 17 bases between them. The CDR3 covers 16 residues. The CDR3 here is CAWSVIGGKNTYEQYF. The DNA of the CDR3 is TGTGCCTGGAGTGTAATAGGCGGAAAGAATACCTACGAGCAGTACTTC.

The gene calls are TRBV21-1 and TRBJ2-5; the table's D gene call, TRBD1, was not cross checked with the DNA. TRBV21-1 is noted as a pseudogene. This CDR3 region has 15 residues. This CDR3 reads CASSMGQGQFETQYF. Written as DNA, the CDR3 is TGTGCCAGCAGCATGGGACAGGGACAGTTTGAGACCCAGTACTTC.

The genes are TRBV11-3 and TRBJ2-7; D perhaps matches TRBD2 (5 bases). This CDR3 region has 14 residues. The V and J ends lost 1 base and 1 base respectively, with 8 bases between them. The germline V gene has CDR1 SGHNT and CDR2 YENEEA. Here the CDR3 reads CASSLGPGSYEQYF. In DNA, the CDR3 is TGTGCCAGCAGCTTAGGCCCGGGGTCCTACGAGCAGTACTTC.

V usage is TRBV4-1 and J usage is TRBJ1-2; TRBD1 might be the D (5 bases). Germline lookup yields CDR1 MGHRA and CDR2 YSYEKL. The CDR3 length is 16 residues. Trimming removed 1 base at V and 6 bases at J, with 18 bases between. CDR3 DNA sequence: TGCGCCAGCAGCCAAGGTCGGGGGGGTACAGTTGATGGCTACACCTTC. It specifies CASSQGRGGTVDGYTF.

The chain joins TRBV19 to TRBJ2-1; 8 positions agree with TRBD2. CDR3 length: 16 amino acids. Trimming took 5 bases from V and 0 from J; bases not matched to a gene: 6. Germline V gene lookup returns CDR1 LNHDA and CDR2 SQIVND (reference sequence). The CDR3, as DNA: TGTGCCAGTAGTGTTAGCGGGGTGAGCTCCTACAATGAGCAGTTCTTC. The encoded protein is CASSVSGVSSYNEQFF.

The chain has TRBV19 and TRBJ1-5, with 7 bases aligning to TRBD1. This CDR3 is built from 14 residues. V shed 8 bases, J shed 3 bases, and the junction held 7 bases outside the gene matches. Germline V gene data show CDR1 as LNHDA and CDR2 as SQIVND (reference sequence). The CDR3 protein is CASQRDRYNQPQHF. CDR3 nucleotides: TGTGCCAGTCAGAGGGACAGATACAATCAGCCCCAGCATTTT.

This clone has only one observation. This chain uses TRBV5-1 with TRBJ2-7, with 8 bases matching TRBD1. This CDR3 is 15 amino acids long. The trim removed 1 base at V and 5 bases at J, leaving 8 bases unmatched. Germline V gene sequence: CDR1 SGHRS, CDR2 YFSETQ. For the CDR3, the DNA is TGCGCCAGCAGCTTGAGTGGACAGGGCTTCGACGAGCAGTACTTC. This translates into CASSLSGQGFDEQYF.